A selection of T cell receptor beta chains follows, all from one sample in a study of blood T cell repertoires in COVID-19. Method: immunoSEQ multiplex PCR; TCRdb's copy keeps in-frame clones and lacks some. The data contain 310,000 or so clones, over 70% of them singletons. Sequencing used peripheral blood. The receptors shown here come from a woman aged 50 to 60 with acute or convalescent COVID-19. Each CDR3 is given with its conserved first and last residue. A D gene is named only where the DNA matches it firmly. Rows give clone size only sometimes, using once, few, many, or a class for an expanded clone.

12 . TRBJ1-1 TRBV2 . TGTGCCAGCAGCTTTTCGAACACTGAAGCTTTCTTT CASSFSNTEAFF
14 . TRBJ1-5 TRBV19 . TGTGCCAGTAGTATAGAGCCTGAGTATCAGCCCCAGCATTTT CASSIEPEYQPQHF
12 once TRBJ1-1 TRBV3-1/TRBV3-2 . TGTGCCAGCAGCCTCGGTCCGACTGAAGCTTTCTTT CASSLGPTEAFF
15 . TRBJ2-3 TRBV2 . TGTGCCAGCAGTGACCGTGGGAGCATCACAGATACGCAGTATTTT CASSDRGSITDTQYF
15 . TRBJ2-3 TRBV10-1 . TGCGCCAGCAGTGACCCAAAAACAGGGACAGATACGCAGTATTTT CASSDPKTGTDTQYF
16 . TRBJ1-2 TRBV5-5 TRBD1 TGTGCCAGCAGCTTGGCCCTGACAGGGGGGGGATATGGCTACACCTTC CASSLALTGGGYGYTF
16 . TRBJ2-1 TRBV9 . TGTGCCAGCAGCGTAGGGGGACATGGGATCTACAATGAGCAGTTCTTC CASSVGGHGIYNEQFF
12 . TRBJ2-7 TRBV3-1/TRBV3-2 . TGTGCCAGCAGCCTTGAGGCCTACGAGCAGTACTTC CASSLEAYEQYF
16 . TRBJ1-3 TRBV11-2 . TGTGCCAGCAGGTCTCGGGGCGGGGCCTCTGGAAACACCATATATTTT CASRSRGGASGNTIYF
17 . TRBJ2-7 TRBV2 TRBD1 TGTGCCAGCAGCCCGATGCACGGCAGGGGGAATAACTACGAGCAGTACTTC CASSPMHGRGNNYEQYF
15 . TRBJ2-5 TRBV5-4 TRBD2 TGTGCCAGCAGCCCCATGACTAGCGGGGCAGAGACCCAGTACTTC CASSPMTSGAETQYF